This T cell receptor beta chain was identified during a study of blood T cell repertoires in COVID-19. Background on the study: Nucleic acid was either cDNA or gDNA, and it came from T cells, B-cell-depleted T cells, or PBMCs.

V shed 10 bases and J shed 2 bases, with 17 bases lying between them. The CDR3 has 14 residues. CDR1 LNHDA and CDR2 SQIVND come from the germline V gene (reference sequence). Original methodology: By means of reference gene primer amplification, nucleated cell counts were estimated. Generated by immunoSEQ multiplex PCR, the TCRdb table keeps only in-frame clones and is missing some. That table supplies the V and J calls and clone size; D and trimming were determined from the DNA. Of about 260,000 clones in the sample, 84% were seen once. This sequence was found in a man in his sixties with acute or convalescent COVID-19. What was sequenced was peripheral blood. The rearrangement links TRBV19 to TRBJ1-2, with TRBD1 as a possible D gene (5 bases). CDR3 loop: CATKRGIRNYGYTF. The DNA for the CDR3 is TGTGCCACCAAACGGGGGATCCGAAACTATGGCTACACCTTC.